The clone carrying this TCR beta chain has just a few counts. The sample originates from a study of technical replicates of blood from a handful of donors. Repertoires were generated with immunoSEQ multiplex PCR, while TCRdb's copy carries only in-frame clones and drops some. The sample shows over 60,000 clones, 93% of them seen only once. The receptor was isolated from a human donor in good health. The sequenced sample consisted of T cells isolated from PBMCs.

The CDR3 sequence is CASSPQGVNTEAFF. The CDR3 region has the DNA TGTGCCAGCAGCCCACAGGGGGTGAACACTGAAGCTTTCTTT. The chain employs TRBV5-4 and TRBJ1-1; the match to TRBD1 covers 8 bases. The CDR3 length is 14 residues. From germline, CDR1 is SGHNT and CDR2 YYREEE (reference sequence). The V and J ends lost 4 bases and 0 bases, in that order; junction bases with no gene match: 2.